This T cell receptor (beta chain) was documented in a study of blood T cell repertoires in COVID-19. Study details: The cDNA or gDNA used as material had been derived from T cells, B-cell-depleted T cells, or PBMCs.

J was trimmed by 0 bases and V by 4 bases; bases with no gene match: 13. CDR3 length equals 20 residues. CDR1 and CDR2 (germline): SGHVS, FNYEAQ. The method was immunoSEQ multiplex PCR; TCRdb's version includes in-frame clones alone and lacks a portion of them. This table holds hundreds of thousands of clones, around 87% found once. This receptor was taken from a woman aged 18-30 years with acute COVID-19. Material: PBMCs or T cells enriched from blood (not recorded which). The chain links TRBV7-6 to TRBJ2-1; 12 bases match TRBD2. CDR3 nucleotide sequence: TGTGCCAGCAGCTCCCGACTAGCGGGAGTATCGGCCAGCTCCTACAATGAGCAGTTCTTC. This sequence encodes CASSSRLAGVSASSYNEQFF.